The clone carrying this T cell receptor beta chain came up a few times. Its antigen is unknown. What the library attached to individual cDNA molecules were unique molecular identifiers. Original data processing: A per-sample median of approximately 87,000 TCRs was observed, with counts ranging from roughly 20,000 to 690,600. In TCRdb, the RACE reads were re-called with MiXCR into one record per CDR3 protein. These V and J calls derive from TCRdb rather than the authors' analysis. Here the sample spans fewer than 85,000 distinct CDR3 sequences, roughly 8.6% being singletons. Regarding time point: healthy volunteer bleed at 6 weeks. Unfractionated whole blood yielded total RNA. There are 14 residues in the CDR3. Germline-derived CDR1 and CDR2 are MNHEY and SMNVEV (reference sequence). V shed 5 bases, J shed 8 bases, and the junction held 6 bases outside the gene matches. This record comes from a study of human T cells and chemical hapten exposure. In the study overall: Small differences in pooled library volume mainly drove the variation in TCR yields per sample. Whole-study results and caveats: TCRs exceeding a frequency of 1 in 1000 stayed unchanged under DPC sensitization.

This sequence joins TRBV27 and TRBJ2-1, with 10 bases aligning to TRBD1. Sequenced material: whole blood. The origin of this receptor is a male donor in good health. Some clones in this sample may be carry-over from other donors' samples. CDR3 residues: CASSLGTGAHEQFF. DNA for the CDR3: TGTGCCAGCAGTCTTGGGACAGGGGCACATGAGCAGTTCTTC.